The clone carrying this T cell receptor beta chain was seen repeatedly, ten times or more. Germline CDR1 and CDR2: SEHNR and FQNEAQ (reference sequence). The CDR3 totals 16 residues. V lost 3 bases, J lost 5 bases, and 19 bases lay in between. These data are taken from a study of T cell repertoires in cytomegalovirus infection. TCRdb analysed the reads with MiXCR anew, one entry per CDR3 protein. The repertoire has fewer than 550,000 distinct CDR3 sequences, 16% of them found once; the top ten carry 20% to 30%. The V call is TRBV7-9, the J call TRBJ2-5, with D perhaps TRBD1 or TRBD2 (6 bases each). This TCR derives from a human donor in good health (CMV status not recorded). Some clones in this sample may be carry-over from other donors' samples. The sequenced material came from CD8+ T cells from PBMCs. CDR3 nucleotides: TGTGCCAGCAGCTTTGGTGGGGGGCTCGTCGGGGAGACCCAGTACTTC. Translating gives CASSFGGGLVGETQYF. The whole variable domain, remainder taken from reference TRBV7-9 and TRBJ2-5, is DTGVSQNPRHKITKRGQNVTFRCDPISEHNRLYWYRQTLGQGPEFLTYFQNEAQLEKSRLLSDRFSAERPKGSFSTLEIQRTEQGDSAMYLCASSFGGGLVGETQYFGPGTRLLVL.